Listed below are T cell receptor beta chains from one sample, sequenced in a study of vaccination and CD4 T cells after COVID-19. TCRdb ran MiXCR on the PCR reads and lists one entry per CDR3 protein. This sample has roughly 15,000 distinct CDR3 sequences, with 52% found just once. No antigen has been identified for these receptors. This sample comprised CD4+ T cells from blood, cultured in vitro, obtained about 7 months after SARS-CoV-2 vaccination. Receptor source: a human donor who had recovered from COVID-19. CDR3s include the opening cysteine and the closing phenylalanine or tryptophan. The order of the fields is V gene, clone size, J gene, D gene, CDR3 length, CDR3 protein, CDR3 DNA. A D gene is named only where the DNA matches it firmly. Expanded clones get a size class; other rows say once, few or many, or leave the size out.

>TRBV7-3|few|TRBJ1-1|TRBD1|13
CASSLQGVTEAFF
TGTGCCAGCAGCTTACAGGGGGTCACTGAAGCTTTCTTT
>TRBV6-5|.|TRBJ2-5|TRBD1|14
CASSYLDRVETQYF
TGTGCCAGCAGTTACCTAGACAGGGTTGAGACCCAGTACTTC
>TRBV27|.|TRBJ2-3|.|14
CASSLTGFLDTQYF
TGTGCCAGCAGTTTAACGGGGTTTCTTGATACGCAGTATTTT
>TRBV15|few|TRBJ1-1|.|15
CATSRDYDSWTEAFF
TGTGCCACCAGCAGAGACTACGATAGTTGGACTGAAGCTTTCTTT
>TRBV19|.|TRBJ2-7|TRBD1|13
CASLGQGAYEQYF
TGTGCCAGTCTGGGACAGGGGGCTTACGAGCAGTACTTC
>TRBV28|.|TRBJ2-1|.|18
CASSSNPTAELPYNEQFF
TGTGCCAGCAGTTCCAACCCGACAGCGGAGCTACCCTACAATGAGCAGTTCTTC
>TRBV7-8|.|TRBJ2-1|.|13
CASSLDPYNEQFF
TGTGCCAGCAGCTTAGACCCCTACAATGAGCAGTTCTTC
>TRBV29-1|.|TRBJ2-5|TRBD2|14
CSAAASGGQETQYF
TGCAGCGCGGCAGCTAGCGGGGGCCAAGAGACCCAGTACTTC
>TRBV20-1|.|TRBJ2-3|.|14
CSASSGYFTDTQYF
TGCAGTGCTAGCTCCGGCTATTTCACAGATACGCAGTATTTT
>TRBV7-2|.|TRBJ1-6|.|16
CASSQTMSSYNSPLHF
TGTGCCAGCAGCCAAACCATGAGCTCCTATAATTCACCCCTCCACTTT
>TRBV15|.|TRBJ1-2|.|12
CATSRGGNGYTF
TGTGCCACCAGCAGAGGAGGGAATGGCTACACCTTC
>TRBV6-5|few|TRBJ1-2|.|13
CASSSGALGGYTF
TGTGCCAGCAGTTCAGGGGCGTTAGGAGGCTACACCTTC
>TRBV21-1|.|TRBJ2-3|.|12
CASVHGTDTQYF
TGTGCCAGCGTTCACGGCACAGATACGCAGTATTTT
>TRBV7-2|few|TRBJ2-5|.|14
CASSRDLYQETQYF
TGTGCCAGCAGCCGGGACTTGTACCAAGAGACCCAGTACTTC
>TRBV5-8|.|TRBJ2-2|.|16
CASSTGLVTNTGELFF
TGTGCCAGCAGCACGGGACTCGTCACGAACACCGGGGAGCTGTTTTTT
>TRBV19|.|TRBJ1-5|.|15
CASSIRAGGNQPQHF
TGTGCCAGTAGTATACGGGCAGGGGGCAATCAGCCCCAGCATTTT
>TRBV7-9|medium-sized|TRBJ2-3|TRBD1|15
CASSLARDRGYTQYF
TGTGCCAGCAGCTTAGCTCGGGACAGGGGATATACGCAGTATTTT
>TRBV20-1|.|TRBJ2-5|TRBD2|14
CSAPRTSSVETQYF
TGCAGTGCCCCGAGGACTAGCAGCGTAGAGACCCAGTACTTC
>TRBV6-1|.|TRBJ2-5|.|15
CASSRKPGMQEAQYF
TGTGCCAGCAGCCGCAAGCCCGGGATGCAAGAGGCCCAGTACTTC
>TRBV7-2|.|TRBJ2-2|.|14
CASSFDRRTGELFF
TGTGCCAGCAGCTTCGACAGGCGCACCGGGGAGCTGTTTTTT
>TRBV7-2|.|TRBJ2-6|.|13
CASDPSGANVLTF
TGTGCCAGCGATCCCTCTGGGGCCAACGTCCTGACTTTC
>TRBV2|.|TRBJ1-2|TRBD1|14
CASSRQGLNYGYTF
TGTGCCAGCAGTAGACAGGGACTTAACTATGGCTACACCTTC
>TRBV6-1|.|TRBJ1-2|TRBD1|15
CASSTSGGSNYGYTF
TGTGCCAGCAGTACATCAGGGGGATCCAACTATGGCTACACCTTC
>TRBV24-1|.|TRBJ2-3|.|15
CATSESAGRADTQYF
TGTGCCACCAGTGAAAGCGCCGGAAGGGCAGATACGCAGTATTTT
>TRBV7-2|.|TRBJ1-2|.|13
CASSPNKGGGYTF
TGTGCCAGCAGCCCAAACAAGGGGGGCGGCTACACCTTC
>TRBV7-3|few|TRBJ2-5|.|14
CASSQSSASETQYF
TGTGCCAGCAGCCAATCTAGCGCCTCAGAGACCCAGTACTTC
>TRBV20-1|.|TRBJ2-7|.|12
CSASDGSYEQYF
TGCAGTGCTAGTGACGGCTCCTACGAGCAGTACTTC
>TRBV18|.|TRBJ2-3|.|14
CASSPYSNRDTQYF
TGTGCCAGCTCACCATACTCTAATCGGGATACGCAGTATTTT
>TRBV7-9|.|TRBJ2-5|.|13
CASSRTPQETQYF
TGTGCCAGCAGCCGAACTCCCCAAGAGACCCAGTACTTC
>TRBV20-1|.|TRBJ2-2|TRBD2|14
CSAGRTSGAGELFF
TGCAGTGCTGGTCGGACTAGCGGGGCCGGGGAGCTGTTTTTT
>TRBV20-1|few|TRBJ1-6|.|16
CSAADDGSSYNSPLHF
TGCAGTGCTGCAGACGACGGAAGCTCCTATAATTCACCCCTCCACTTT
>TRBV28|.|TRBJ1-1|.|15
CASSLLGIKNTEAFF
TGTGCCAGCAGTTTATTGGGTATAAAGAACACTGAAGCTTTCTTT
>TRBV7-2|.|TRBJ2-3|.|12
CASTSSTDTQYF
TGTGCCAGCACCTCCAGCACAGATACGCAGTATTTT
>TRBV6-5|.|TRBJ2-7|.|13
CASSLDPGEEQYF
TGTGCCAGCAGTTTGGATCCAGGGGAAGAGCAGTACTTC
>TRBV6-5|few|TRBJ1-1|.|15
CASSSTPYMNTEAFF
TGTGCCAGCAGTTCGACACCGTACATGAACACTGAAGCTTTCTTT
>TRBV6-1|.|TRBJ2-3|.|15
CASKEGLHRTDTQYF
TGTGCCAGCAAGGAGGGACTTCATCGCACAGATACGCAGTATTTT
>TRBV21-1|.|TRBJ1-5|.|16
CASSKALRTGNQPQHF
TGTGCCAGCAGCAAAGCGCTTCGCACGGGTAATCAGCCCCAGCATTTT